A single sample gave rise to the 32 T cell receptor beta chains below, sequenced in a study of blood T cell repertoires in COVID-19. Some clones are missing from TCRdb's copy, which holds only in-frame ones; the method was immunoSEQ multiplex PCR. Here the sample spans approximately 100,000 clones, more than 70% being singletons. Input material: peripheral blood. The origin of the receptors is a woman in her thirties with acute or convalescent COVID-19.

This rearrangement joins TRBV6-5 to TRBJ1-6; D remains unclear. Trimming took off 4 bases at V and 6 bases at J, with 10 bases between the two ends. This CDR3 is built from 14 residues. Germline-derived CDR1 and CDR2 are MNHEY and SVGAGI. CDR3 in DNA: TGTGCCAGCAGTTCCTCCTCAGGTAATTCACCCCTCCACTTT. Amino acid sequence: CASSSSSGNSPLHF.

CDR3 nucleotides: TGTGCCAGCAGCCCCGCTACCGACAATGAGCAGTTCTTC. Its protein product is CASSPATDNEQFF. This chain joins TRBV7-9 and TRBJ2-1; D is unclear. The CDR3 sequence is 13 residues long. Germline CDR1 and CDR2: SEHNR and FQNEAQ (reference sequence). Trimming removed 5 bases at V and 5 bases at J, with 10 bases between.

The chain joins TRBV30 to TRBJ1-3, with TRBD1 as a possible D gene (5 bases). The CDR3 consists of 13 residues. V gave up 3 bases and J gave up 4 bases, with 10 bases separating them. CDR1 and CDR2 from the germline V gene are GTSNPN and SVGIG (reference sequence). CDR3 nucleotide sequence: TGTGCCTGGAGGAAGACAGCCGGAAACACCATATATTTT. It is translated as CAWRKTAGNTIYF.

The CDR3 reads CASTGTTEVREAFF. The CDR3 coding sequence is TGTGCCAGCACCGGGACTACGGAGGTTCGGGAAGCTTTCTTT. This rearrangement joins TRBV2 to TRBJ1-1; tentatively, D is TRBD1 (5 bases). CDR3 size: 14 residues. CDR1 is SNHLY, CDR2 FYNNEI, per germline. Trimming pared 7 bases from V and 8 bases from J, leaving 20 bases between.

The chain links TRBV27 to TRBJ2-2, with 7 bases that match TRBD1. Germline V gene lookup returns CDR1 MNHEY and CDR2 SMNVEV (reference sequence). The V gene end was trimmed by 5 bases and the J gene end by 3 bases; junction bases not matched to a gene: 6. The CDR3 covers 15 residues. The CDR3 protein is CASSKGTVYTGELFF. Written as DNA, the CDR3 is TGTGCCAGCAGTAAAGGGACAGTTTACACCGGGGAGCTGTTTTTT.

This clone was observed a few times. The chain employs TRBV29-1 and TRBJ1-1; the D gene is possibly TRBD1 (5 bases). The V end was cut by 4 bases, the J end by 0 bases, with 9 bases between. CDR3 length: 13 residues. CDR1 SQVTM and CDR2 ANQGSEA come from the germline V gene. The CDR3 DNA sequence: TGCAGCGTTGTATTACAGGTGAACACTGAAGCTTTCTTT. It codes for CSVVLQVNTEAFF.

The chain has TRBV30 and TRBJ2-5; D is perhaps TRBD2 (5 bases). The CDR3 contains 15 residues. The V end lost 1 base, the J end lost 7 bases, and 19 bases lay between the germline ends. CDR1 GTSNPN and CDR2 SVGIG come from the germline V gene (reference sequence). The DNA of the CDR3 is TGTGCCTGGAGTGCTCTCGGGATGATTATGGGGACCCAGTACTTC. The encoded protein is CAWSALGMIMGTQYF.

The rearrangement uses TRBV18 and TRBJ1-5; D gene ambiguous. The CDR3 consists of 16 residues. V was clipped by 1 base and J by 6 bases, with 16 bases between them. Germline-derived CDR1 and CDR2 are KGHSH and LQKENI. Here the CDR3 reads CASSPLAAKGSQPQHF. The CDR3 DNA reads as TGTGCCAGCTCACCACTTGCGGCCAAAGGGAGTCAGCCCCAGCATTTT.

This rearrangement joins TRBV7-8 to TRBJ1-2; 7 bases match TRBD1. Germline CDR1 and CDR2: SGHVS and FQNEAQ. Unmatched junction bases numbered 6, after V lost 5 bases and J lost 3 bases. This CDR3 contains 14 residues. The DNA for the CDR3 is TGTGCCAGCAGCCCAGACAGGGAGGACTATGGCTACACCTTC. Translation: CASSPDREDYGYTF.

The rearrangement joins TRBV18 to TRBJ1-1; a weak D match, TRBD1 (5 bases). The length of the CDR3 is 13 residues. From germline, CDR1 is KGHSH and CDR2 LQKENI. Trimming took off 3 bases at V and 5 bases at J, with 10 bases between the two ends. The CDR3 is CASSPTAGTEAFF. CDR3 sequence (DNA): TGTGCCAGCTCACCGACCGCAGGGACTGAAGCTTTCTTT.

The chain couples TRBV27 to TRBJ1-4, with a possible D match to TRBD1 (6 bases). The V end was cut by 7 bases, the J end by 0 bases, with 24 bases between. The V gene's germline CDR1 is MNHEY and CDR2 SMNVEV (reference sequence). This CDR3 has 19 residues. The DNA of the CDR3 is TGTGCCAGCATCTACTACAGGGTAGGGAGTCTTGCAACTAATGAAAAACTGTTTTTT. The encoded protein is CASIYYRVGSLATNEKLFF.

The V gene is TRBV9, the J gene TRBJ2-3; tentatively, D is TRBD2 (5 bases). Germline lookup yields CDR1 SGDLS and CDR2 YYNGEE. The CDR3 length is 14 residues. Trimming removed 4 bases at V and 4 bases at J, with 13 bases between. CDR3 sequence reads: CASSTRTDSDTQYF. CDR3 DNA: TGTGCCAGCAGCACCCGGACTGACTCAGATACGCAGTATTTT.

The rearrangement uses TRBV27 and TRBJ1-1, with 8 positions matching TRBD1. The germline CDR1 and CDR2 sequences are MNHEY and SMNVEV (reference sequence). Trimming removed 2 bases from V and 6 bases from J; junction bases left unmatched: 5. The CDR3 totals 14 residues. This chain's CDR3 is CASSLRNRGSEAFF. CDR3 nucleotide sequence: TGTGCCAGCAGTTTAAGAAACAGGGGGTCTGAAGCTTTCTTT.

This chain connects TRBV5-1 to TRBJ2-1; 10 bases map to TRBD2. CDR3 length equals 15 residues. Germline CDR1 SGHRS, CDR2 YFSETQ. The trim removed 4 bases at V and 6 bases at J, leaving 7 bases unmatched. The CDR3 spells CASSPLAGAINEQFF. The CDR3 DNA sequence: TGCGCCAGCAGCCCGCTAGCGGGGGCCATCAATGAGCAGTTCTTC. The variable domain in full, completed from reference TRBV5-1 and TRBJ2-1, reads KAGVTQTPRYLIKTRGQQVTLSCSPISGHRSVSWYQQTPGQGLQFLFEYFSETQRNKGNFPGRFSGRQFSNSRSEMNVSTLELGDSALYLCASSPLAGAINEQFFGPGTRLTVL.

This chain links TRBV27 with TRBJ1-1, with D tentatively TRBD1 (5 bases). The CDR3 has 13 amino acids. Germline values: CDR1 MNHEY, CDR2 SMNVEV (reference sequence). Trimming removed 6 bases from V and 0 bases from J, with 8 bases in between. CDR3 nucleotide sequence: TGTGCCAGCAGACAGGTCATGAACACTGAAGCTTTCTTT. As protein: CASRQVMNTEAFF.

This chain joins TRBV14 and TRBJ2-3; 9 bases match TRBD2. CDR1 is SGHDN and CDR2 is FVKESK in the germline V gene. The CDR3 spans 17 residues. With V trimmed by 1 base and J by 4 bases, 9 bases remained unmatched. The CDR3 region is CASSQGLAGGSADTQYF. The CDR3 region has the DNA TGTGCCAGCAGCCAAGGGCTGGCGGGGGGGAGCGCAGATACGCAGTATTTT. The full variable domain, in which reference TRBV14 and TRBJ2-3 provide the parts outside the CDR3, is EAGVTQFPSHSVIEKGQTVTLRCDPISGHDNLYWYRRVMGKEIKFLLHFVKESKQDESGMPNNRFLAERTGGTYSTLKVQPAELEDSGVYFCASSQGLAGGSADTQYFGPGTRLTVL.

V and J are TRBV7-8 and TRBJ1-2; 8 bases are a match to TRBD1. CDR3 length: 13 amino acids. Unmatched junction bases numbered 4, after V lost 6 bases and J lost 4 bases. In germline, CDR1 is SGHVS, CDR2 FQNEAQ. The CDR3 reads CASSQGAAYGYTF. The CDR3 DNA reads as TGTGCCAGCAGTCAGGGGGCCGCCTATGGCTACACCTTC. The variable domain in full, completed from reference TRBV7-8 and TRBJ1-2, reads GAGVSQSPRYKVAKRGQDVALRCDPISGHVSLFWYQQALGQGPEFLTYFQNEAQLDKSGLPSDRFFAERPEGSVSTLKIQRTQQEDSAVYLCASSQGAAYGYTFGSGTRLTVV.

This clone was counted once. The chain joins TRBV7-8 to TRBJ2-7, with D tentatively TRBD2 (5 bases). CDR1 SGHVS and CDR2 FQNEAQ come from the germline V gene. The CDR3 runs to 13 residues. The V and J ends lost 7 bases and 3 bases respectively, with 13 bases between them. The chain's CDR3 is CASIDPRGYEQYF. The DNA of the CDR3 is TGTGCCAGCATCGATCCCCGGGGCTACGAGCAGTACTTC. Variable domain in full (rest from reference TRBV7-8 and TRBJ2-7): GAGVSQSPRYKVAKRGQDVALRCDPISGHVSLFWYQQALGQGPEFLTYFQNEAQLDKSGLPSDRFFAERPEGSVSTLKIQRTQQEDSAVYLCASIDPRGYEQYFGPGTRLTVT.

In DNA, the CDR3 is TGTGCCAGCAGCACTACAGGGTTAGGTCAGCCCCAGCATTTT. As protein: CASSTTGLGQPQHF. The chain joins TRBV7-7 to TRBJ1-5, with D maybe TRBD1 (6 bases). CDR3 length: 14 residues. Germline CDR1 SSHAT, CDR2 FNYEAQ (reference sequence). The V end was cut by 5 bases, the J end by 6 bases, with 14 bases between.

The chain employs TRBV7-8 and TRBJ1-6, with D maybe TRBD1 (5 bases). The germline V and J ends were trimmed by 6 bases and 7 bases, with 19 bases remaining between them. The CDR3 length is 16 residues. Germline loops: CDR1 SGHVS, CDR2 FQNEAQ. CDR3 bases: TGTGCCAGCAGTCACTGGGGGGAGCCCGCAAATTCACCCCTCCACTTT. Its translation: CASSHWGEPANSPLHF.

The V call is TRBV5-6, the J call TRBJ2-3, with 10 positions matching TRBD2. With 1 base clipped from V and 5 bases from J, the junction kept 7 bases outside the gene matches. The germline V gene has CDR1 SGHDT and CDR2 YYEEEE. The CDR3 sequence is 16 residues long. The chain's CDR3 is CASSLLSGGAGDTQYF. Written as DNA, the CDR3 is TGTGCCAGCAGCTTGTTGAGCGGGGGGGCAGGAGATACGCAGTATTTT.

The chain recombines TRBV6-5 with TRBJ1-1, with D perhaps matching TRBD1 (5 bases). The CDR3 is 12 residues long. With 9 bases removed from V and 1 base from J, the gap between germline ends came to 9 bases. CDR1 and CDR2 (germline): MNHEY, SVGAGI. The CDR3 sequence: CASFQGNTEAFF. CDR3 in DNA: TGTGCCAGTTTTCAGGGGAACACTGAAGCTTTCTTT.

CDR3 nucleotide sequence: TGTGCCAGCAGTTACCACACGGGACAAATCAGCCCTGAAGCTTTCTTT. Protein sequence: CASSYHTGQISPEAFF. The V gene is TRBV6-6, the J gene TRBJ1-1; weak D call: TRBD1 (6 bases). V dropped 2 bases and J dropped 6 bases, with 19 bases sitting between them. CDR3 length: 16 residues. The germline V gene has CDR1 MNHNY and CDR2 SVGAGI (reference sequence).

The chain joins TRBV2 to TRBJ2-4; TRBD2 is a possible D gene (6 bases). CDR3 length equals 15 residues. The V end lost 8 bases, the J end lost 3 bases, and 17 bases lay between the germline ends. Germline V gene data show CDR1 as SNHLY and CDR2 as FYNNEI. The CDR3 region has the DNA TGTGCCAGCGTAAAGGCTGACGGGGGCAAAAACATTCAGTACTTC. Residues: CASVKADGGKNIQYF.

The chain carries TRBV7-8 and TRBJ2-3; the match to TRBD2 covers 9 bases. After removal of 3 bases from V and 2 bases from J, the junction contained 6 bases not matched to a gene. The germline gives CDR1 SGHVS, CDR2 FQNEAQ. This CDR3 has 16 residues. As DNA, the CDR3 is TGTGCCAGCAGCTTTAGCGGGGGTTCCTACACAGATACGCAGTATTTT. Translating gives CASSFSGGSYTDTQYF.

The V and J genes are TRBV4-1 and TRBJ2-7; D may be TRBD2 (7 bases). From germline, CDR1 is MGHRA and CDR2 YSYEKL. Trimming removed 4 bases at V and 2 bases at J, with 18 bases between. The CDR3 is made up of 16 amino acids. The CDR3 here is CASSPMGGGLTYEQYF. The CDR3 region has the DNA TGCGCCAGCAGCCCCATGGGGGGGGGCTTGACCTACGAGCAGTACTTC.

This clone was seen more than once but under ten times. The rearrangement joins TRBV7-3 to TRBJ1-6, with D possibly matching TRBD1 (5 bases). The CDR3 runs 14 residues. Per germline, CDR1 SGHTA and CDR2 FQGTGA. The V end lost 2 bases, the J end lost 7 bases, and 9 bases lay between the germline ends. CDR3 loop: CASSLQGPNSPLHF. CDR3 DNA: TGTGCCAGCAGCTTACAGGGTCCCAATTCACCCCTCCACTTT.

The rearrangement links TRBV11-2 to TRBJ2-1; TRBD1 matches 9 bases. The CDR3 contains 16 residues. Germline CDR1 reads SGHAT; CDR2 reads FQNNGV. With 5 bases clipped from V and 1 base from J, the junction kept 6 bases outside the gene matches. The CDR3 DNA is TGTGCCAGCAGCGGGCACAGGGGGCCTTCCTACAATGAGCAGTTCTTC. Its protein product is CASSGHRGPSYNEQFF.

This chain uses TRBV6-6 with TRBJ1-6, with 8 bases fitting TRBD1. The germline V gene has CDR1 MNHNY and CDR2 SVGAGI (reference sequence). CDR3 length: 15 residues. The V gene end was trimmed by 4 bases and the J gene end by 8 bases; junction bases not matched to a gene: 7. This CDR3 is CASSSPPGGYSPLHF. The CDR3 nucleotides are TGTGCCAGCAGTTCGCCCCCAGGGGGCTATTCACCCCTCCACTTT.

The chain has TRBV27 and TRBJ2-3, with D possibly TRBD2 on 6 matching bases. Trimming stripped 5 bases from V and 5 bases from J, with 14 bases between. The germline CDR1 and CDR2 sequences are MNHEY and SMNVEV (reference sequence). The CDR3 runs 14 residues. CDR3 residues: CASSVRLGGDTQYF. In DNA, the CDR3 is TGTGCCAGCAGTGTCAGGTTGGGGGGAGATACGCAGTATTTT.

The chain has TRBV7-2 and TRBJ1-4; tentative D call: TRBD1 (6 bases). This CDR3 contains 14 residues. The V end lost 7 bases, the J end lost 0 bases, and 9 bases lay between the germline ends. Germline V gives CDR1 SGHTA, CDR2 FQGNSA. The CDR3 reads CASTGQPTNEKLFF. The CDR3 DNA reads TGTGCCAGCACCGGACAGCCAACTAATGAAAAACTGTTTTTT.

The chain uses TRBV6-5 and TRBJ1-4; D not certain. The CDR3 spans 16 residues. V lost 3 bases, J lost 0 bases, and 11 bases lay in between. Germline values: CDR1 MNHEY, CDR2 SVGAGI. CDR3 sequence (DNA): TGTGCCAGCAGTTATTATGGAGTGGCAACTAATGAAAAACTGTTTTTT. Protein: CASSYYGVATNEKLFF.